The entry below gives a single T cell receptor (beta chain) sequence along with its context. Its antigen is unknown. This specimen belongs to a study of OX40 agonist ivuxolimab in advanced cancers. Overall study context: Dosing consisted of intravenous ivuxolimab at 0.01 to 10 mg/kg every 2 weeks. General study results and limits: The mean number of expanded clones was higher in CD8+ T cells than in CD4+.

Here immunoSEQ multiplex PCR was the method, and the copy in TCRdb shows in-frame clones only, minus some. In the table there are fewer than 65,000 clones, 70% to 80% of which are singletons. The germline V gene encodes CDR1 LNHNV and CDR2 YYDKDF (reference sequence). V lost 2 bases and J 0 bases, leaving 5 bases between the germline ends. CDR3 length: 14 amino acids. The receptor comes from an adult with an advanced solid tumor such as melanoma, head and neck, liver or kidney cancer. The rearrangement joins TRBV15 to TRBJ2-1; D is uncertain. Material: CD4+ or CD8+ T cells sorted from blood, obtained in a trial of the OX40 agonist ivuxolimab. The CDR3 here is CATSRQSSYNEQFF. The CDR3 nucleotides are TGTGCCACCAGCAGACAGAGCTCCTACAATGAGCAGTTCTTC. Complete variable domain (other parts from reference TRBV15 and TRBJ2-1): DAMVIQNPRYQVTQFGKPVTLSCSQTLNHNVMYWYQQKSSQAPKLLFHYYDKDFNNEADTPDNFQSRRPNTSFCFLDIRSPGLGDTAMYLCATSRQSSYNEQFFGPGTRLTVL.